This TCR beta chain stems from a study of shared clonotypes between healthy human individuals. Trimming took 0 bases from V and 2 from J; bases not matched to a gene: 3. Germline CDR1 reads MNHNY; CDR2 reads SVGAGI (reference sequence). CDR3 length: 15 residues. TCRdb keeps only in-frame clones here, not all; method: immunoSEQ multiplex PCR. This sample yields over 2 million clones, of which 85% to 95% are seen a single time; 0.13% belongs to the top ten. The genes are TRBV6-6 and TRBJ2-5; TRBD2 matches 7 bases. The sequence was collected from a man between 18 and 35 years old in good health. The sample comprised naive CD4+ T cells sorted from blood. Subset: CD45RA+ positively selected. The DNA of the CDR3 is TGTGCCAGCAGTTACTCAGGACTAGGACAAGAGACCCAGTACTTC. Protein sequence: CASSYSGLGQETQYF.